Each of the 31 T cell receptor beta chains below was sequenced from the same sample in a study of cytomegalovirus exposure and HLA in healthy donors. Using immunoSEQ multiplex PCR, the repertoire was profiled, and TCRdb retains in-frame clones only, with some absent. This sample has some 170,000 clones; 80% to 90% occur once, and the top ten carry approximately 1.5%. Sample: PBMCs. The receptors derive from a woman aged 25-40 years in good health and CMV-seronegative.

This clone turned up a few times. The V call is TRBV14, the J call TRBJ1-6; 7 nucleotides line up with TRBD1. V was clipped by 4 bases and J by 9 bases; unmatched bases: 6. Germline CDR1 and CDR2: SGHDN and FVKESK. The CDR3 spans 14 residues. CDR3 sequence reads: CASSLGQKGSPLHF. CDR3 in DNA: TGTGCCAGCAGCCTGGGACAGAAGGGTTCACCCCTCCACTTT.

V is TRBV11-2 and J is TRBJ2-7; 9 positions match TRBD1. Trimming took 1 base from V and 3 from J; bases not matched to a gene: 4. This CDR3 region has 15 residues. The germline V gene has CDR1 SGHAT and CDR2 FQNNGV. In DNA form, the CDR3 reads TGTGCCAGCAGCTTAGGGGACAGGGTCGTCTACGAGCAGTACTTC. Amino acids: CASSLGDRVVYEQYF.

The genes are TRBV5-5 and TRBJ2-3; D is unclear. Germline V gene sequence: CDR1 SGHKS, CDR2 YYEKEE (reference sequence). The germline V and J ends were trimmed by 1 base and 2 bases, with 11 bases remaining between them. The CDR3 contains 15 residues. CDR3 nucleotides: TGTGCCAGCAGCTTGTTCGCACAAGACACAGATACGCAGTATTTT. Protein sequence: CASSLFAQDTDTQYF.

The chain has TRBV6-5 and TRBJ1-2; 8 bases are a match to TRBD1. There are 15 residues in the CDR3. The J segment lost 0 bases and the V segment lost 2 bases, leaving 2 bases of the junction unmatched. CDR1 and CDR2 (germline): MNHEY, SVGAGI. CDR3 residues: CASSYGTGANYGYTF. The DNA for the CDR3 is TGTGCCAGCAGTTACGGGACAGGAGCTAACTATGGCTACACCTTC.

V gene TRBV9 combines with J gene TRBJ1-3; D remains unclear. Germline loops: CDR1 SGDLS, CDR2 YYNGEE. This CDR3 comprises 17 residues. Between the trimmed V and J ends, which lost 0 bases and 3 bases, there was a span of 16 bases. CDR3 sequence: CASSVAPPGIYGNTIYF. CDR3 sequence (DNA): TGTGCCAGCAGCGTAGCTCCGCCGGGGATTTATGGAAACACCATATATTTT.

The CDR3 loop is CASSWGQGTETQYF. Written as DNA, the CDR3 is TGTGCCAGCAGCTGGGGACAGGGCACGGAGACCCAGTACTTC. The rearrangement links TRBV7-9 to TRBJ2-5; TRBD1 matches at 9 bases. The CDR3 length is 14 residues. From germline, CDR1 is SEHNR and CDR2 FQNEAQ (reference sequence). Trimming removed 4 bases from V and 5 bases from J; junction bases left unmatched: 5.

The gene calls are TRBV21-1 and TRBJ1-4; the listed D gene, TRBD1, was not tested against the DNA. TRBV21-1 is a pseudogene locus. CDR3 length: 16 amino acids. CDR3 protein: CASSRSGTGKGEKLFF. DNA of the CDR3: TGTGCCAGCAGCAGATCCGGGACAGGGAAGGGGGAAAAACTGTTTTTT.

V is TRBV18 and J is TRBJ1-3; D not certain. The V and J ends lost 5 bases and 7 bases respectively, with 12 bases between them. This CDR3 is 13 amino acids long. Germline CDR1 reads KGHSH; CDR2 reads LQKENI. The CDR3 spells CASSAGRVNTIYF. DNA for the CDR3: TGTGCCAGCTCAGCCGGTCGGGTGAACACCATATATTTT.

This chain's CDR3 is CASSGTGPRGEQYF. In nucleotides, the CDR3 is TGTGCCAGCAGCGGAACGGGCCCTAGGGGCGAGCAGTACTTC. The chain has TRBV7-8 and TRBJ2-7; possibly TRBD1 for D (5 bases). The germline gives CDR1 SGHVS, CDR2 FQNEAQ. The CDR3 spans 14 residues. V gave up 5 bases and J gave up 6 bases, with 17 bases separating them.

The chain joins TRBV5-1 to TRBJ2-3; TRBD2 agrees at 11 bases. Trimming removed 4 bases from V and 4 bases from J; junction bases left unmatched: 2. Germline V gives CDR1 SGHRS, CDR2 YFSETQ. This CDR3 has 14 amino acids. This chain's CDR3 is CASSPLAGADTQYF. In DNA, the CDR3 is TGCGCCAGCAGCCCACTAGCGGGGGCAGATACGCAGTATTTT.

The rearrangement uses TRBV2 and TRBJ2-1; the match to TRBD2 covers 12 bases. This CDR3 comprises 17 residues. Trimming at V came to 2 bases and at J to 4 bases, leaving 6 bases not matched to a gene. CDR1 is SNHLY, CDR2 FYNNEI, per germline. The CDR3 region has the DNA TGTGCCAGCAGTGAATCTAGACTAGCGGGGGTATACAATGAGCAGTTCTTC. Its translation is CASSESRLAGVYNEQFF.

This clone was seen only once. Other DNA sequences in the sample encode the same CDR3. V usage is TRBV18 and J usage is TRBJ2-7; 9 nucleotides align to TRBD1. In germline, CDR1 is KGHSH, CDR2 LQKENI. The CDR3 has 14 amino acids. V shed 2 bases and J 4 bases; nucleotides not matched to a gene: 3. CDR3 sequence reads: CASSPGTGIYEQYF. CDR3 DNA sequence: TGTGCCAGCTCACCAGGGACAGGGATATACGAGCAGTACTTC. The variable domain in full, completed from reference TRBV18 and TRBJ2-7, reads NAGVMQNPRHLVRRRGQEARLRCSPMKGHSHVYWYRQLPEEGLKFMVYLQKENIIDESGMPKERFSAEFPKEGPSILRIQQVVRGDSAAYFCASSPGTGIYEQYFGPGTRLTVT.

The gene calls are TRBV6-5 and TRBJ1-2; 8 nucleotides line up with TRBD1. J gave up 2 bases and V 6 bases, and 5 bases lay outside the gene matches. CDR1 MNHEY and CDR2 SVGAGI come from the germline V gene. The CDR3 totals 14 residues. The CDR3 DNA is TGTGCCAGCAGGATCACAGGGGGGAACTATGGCTACACCTTC. It encodes CASRITGGNYGYTF.

The V and J genes are TRBV6-1 and TRBJ2-1, with D possibly TRBD2 on 6 matching bases. Germline V gene sequence: CDR1 MNHNS, CDR2 SASEGT. With 6 bases removed from V and 12 bases from J, the gap between germline ends came to 24 bases. The CDR3 loop spans 15 amino acids. CDR3 sequence reads: CASRMTSISFRGQFF. CDR3 nucleotides: TGTGCCAGCAGGATGACTAGTATATCGTTTAGAGGGCAGTTCTTC.

The rearrangement links TRBV30 to TRBJ1-4, with 10 nucleotides matching TRBD1. Trimming cost V 8 bases and J 7 bases; bases outside gene matches: 7. Germline values: CDR1 GTSNPN, CDR2 SVGIG (reference sequence). This CDR3 spans 13 amino acids. DNA for the CDR3: TGTGCCCTCCGGGACAGGGGCAGTGAAAAACTGTTTTTT. Translating gives CALRDRGSEKLFF. The whole variable domain, remainder taken from reference TRBV30 and TRBJ1-4, is SQTIHQWPATLVQPVGSPLSLECTVEGTSNPNLYWYRQAAGRGLQLLFYSVGIGQISSEVPQNLSASRPQDRQFILSSKKLLLSDSGFYLCALRDRGSEKLFFGSGTQLSVL.

In its sample, this clone was seen many times. V usage is TRBV9 and J usage is TRBJ2-7; a possible D gene is TRBD2 (6 bases). Trimming cost V 0 bases and J 3 bases, with 13 bases left between them. CDR3 length equals 15 residues. CDR1 is SGDLS and CDR2 is YYNGEE in the germline V gene. DNA for the CDR3: TGTGCCAGCAGCGTAGATGAGACTAGGGTCTACGAGCAGTACTTC. Protein product: CASSVDETRVYEQYF.

This chain connects TRBV5-4 to TRBJ2-1; TRBD1 might be the D (6 bases). Germline-derived CDR1 and CDR2 are SGHNT and YYREEE (reference sequence). The CDR3 loop spans 16 amino acids. V gave up 5 bases and J gave up 2 bases, with 17 bases separating them. This CDR3 reads CASRQGAGEAYNEQFF. CDR3 nucleotide sequence: TGTGCCAGCAGACAAGGCGCAGGGGAAGCCTACAATGAGCAGTTCTTC. The variable domain in full, completed from reference TRBV5-4 and TRBJ2-1, reads ETGVTQSPTHLIKTRGQQVTLRCSSQSGHNTVSWYQQALGQGPQFIFQYYREEENGRGNFPPRFSGLQFPNYSSELNVNALELDDSALYLCASRQGAGEAYNEQFFGPGTRLTVL.

The chain recombines TRBV10-3 with TRBJ1-1; the match to TRBD1 covers 7 bases. Per germline, CDR1 ENHRY and CDR2 SYGVKD. Losses at the gene ends were 10 bases for V and 2 bases for J; bases not matched to a gene: 7. CDR3 length: 13 residues. The CDR3, as DNA: TGTGCCACCTCGACAGGGACCAACACTGAAGCTTTCTTT. Encoded protein: CATSTGTNTEAFF.

The chain employs TRBV5-4 and TRBJ1-6, with no clear D. The CDR3 sequence is 14 residues long. Germline values: CDR1 SGHNT, CDR2 YYREEE (reference sequence). Trimming cost V 2 bases and J 4 bases, with 7 bases left between them. The CDR3 loop reads CASSFAQYNSPLHF. The CDR3 region has the DNA TGTGCCAGCAGCTTCGCCCAGTATAATTCACCCCTCCACTTT. The full variable domain, completed using reference TRBV5-4 and TRBJ1-6, is ETGVTQSPTHLIKTRGQQVTLRCSSQSGHNTVSWYQQALGQGPQFIFQYYREEENGRGNFPPRFSGLQFPNYSSELNVNALELDDSALYLCASSFAQYNSPLHFGNGTRLTVT.

The chain links TRBV6-5 to TRBJ1-2; 7 bases map to TRBD1. The length of the CDR3 is 15 residues. Germline CDR1 reads MNHEY; CDR2 reads SVGAGI. J lost 3 bases, V lost 6 bases, and 10 bases had no gene match. The DNA of the CDR3 is TGTGCCAGCAGAACGGCAGGGGGAGTGGACTATGGCTACACCTTC. It is translated as CASRTAGGVDYGYTF.

Comment on this clone: The germline gene is not matched at one end of the junction; a read error may be the cause. The chain couples TRBV5-1 to TRBJ2-7, with 7 nucleotides matching TRBD2. CDR3 length: 17 residues. Germline V lookup: CDR1 SGHRS, CDR2 YFSETQ. The CDR3 coding sequence is TGCGCCAGCAGTTTGGGGGTGTGGGGAGGGCAAAGGACCGAGCAGTACTTC. Encoded protein: CASSLGVWGGQRTEQYF.

Points on this clone: Other DNA sequences within the sample encode an identical CDR3. The rearrangement links TRBV9 to TRBJ1-5; possibly TRBD1 for D (6 bases). The CDR3 runs 14 residues. Germline loops: CDR1 SGDLS, CDR2 YYNGEE. Trimming stripped 0 bases from V and 2 bases from J, with 6 bases between. The CDR3 is CASSVGQGNQPQHF. CDR3 DNA: TGTGCCAGCAGCGTAGGACAGGGCAATCAGCCCCAGCATTTT.

The V call is TRBV6-1, the J call TRBJ2-1, with 9 bases matching TRBD1. V shed 6 bases and J 5 bases; nucleotides not matched to a gene: 8. The CDR3 runs to 15 residues. Germline-derived CDR1 and CDR2 are MNHNS and SASEGT. The CDR3 is CASRGGQGRDNEQFF. DNA for the CDR3: TGTGCCAGCAGAGGGGGACAGGGACGTGACAATGAGCAGTTCTTC.

This clone was seen a single time. V is TRBV5-1 and J is TRBJ2-3; D perhaps matches TRBD1 (6 bases). The ends were cut back, 3 bases at V and 1 base at J, with 15 bases in the middle. Per germline, CDR1 SGHRS and CDR2 YFSETQ. The length of the CDR3 is 16 residues. CDR3 coding DNA: TGCGCCAGCAGCTCCGCTCCGGGACACGGCACAGATACGCAGTATTTT. This gives the protein CASSSAPGHGTDTQYF.

This chain joins TRBV2 and TRBJ2-1, with a possible D match to TRBD2 (7 bases). Germline values: CDR1 SNHLY, CDR2 FYNNEI. V shed 7 bases and J shed 15 bases, with 22 bases lying between them. The CDR3 contains 13 residues. CDR3: CASTLGGGSEVFF. CDR3 coding DNA: TGTGCCAGCACTCTGGGGGGGGGCTCGGAGGTGTTCTTC.

V usage is TRBV10-1 and J usage is TRBJ2-3; D is uncertain. There are 17 residues in the CDR3. V lost 6 bases to trimming and J lost 0 bases, with 19 bases between them. Looked up from germline, CDR1 is WNHNN and CDR2 is SYGVQD (reference sequence). In DNA, the CDR3 is TGCGCCAGCAGGCCCCCCGGGTCCCTCCCTAGCACAGATACGCAGTATTTT. Translation gives CASRPPGSLPSTDTQYF.

The chain recombines TRBV29-1 with TRBJ1-1; 9 bases fit TRBD1. Germline-derived CDR1 and CDR2 are SQVTM and ANQGSEA. This CDR3 is 13 amino acids long. The J segment lost 11 bases and the V segment lost 7 bases, leaving 14 bases of the junction unmatched. The CDR3: CSGTGQGSNVAFF. CDR3 DNA sequence: TGCAGCGGCACGGGACAGGGAAGTAATGTGGCTTTCTTT. Variable domain in full (rest from reference TRBV29-1 and TRBJ1-1): SAVISQKPSRDICQRGTSLTIQCQVDSQVTMMFWYRQQPGQSLTLIATANQGSEATYESGFVIDKFPISRPNLTFSTLTVSNMSPEDSSIYLCSGTGQGSNVAFFGQGTRLTVV.

The chain uses TRBV9 and TRBJ2-7; D is possibly TRBD2 (5 bases). V lost 3 bases and J lost 0, with 10 bases in between. The CDR3 is 14 residues long. Germline V gene lookup returns CDR1 SGDLS and CDR2 YYNGEE. The CDR3 region has the DNA TGTGCCAGCAGCGGTTTCGGGAACTCCTACGAGCAGTACTTC. It encodes CASSGFGNSYEQYF.

The chain links TRBV7-2 to TRBJ1-4; 9 bases map to TRBD1. The V segment lost 3 bases and the J segment 13 bases; nucleotides outside the gene matches: 9. Germline CDR1 and CDR2: SGHTA and FQGNSA. The CDR3 spans 14 residues. The CDR3 region is CASSFGTGTFRLFF. CDR3 nucleotide sequence: TGTGCCAGCAGCTTTGGGACAGGGACGTTTCGACTGTTTTTT.

This clone was seen a single time. The chain uses TRBV14 and TRBJ2-1; 11 bases are a match to TRBD2. The CDR3 is 17 residues long. J was trimmed by 4 bases and V by 1 base; bases with no gene match: 6. Germline loops: CDR1 SGHDN, CDR2 FVKESK. Here the CDR3 reads CASSQGLGLAGYNEQFF. The CDR3 nucleotides read TGTGCCAGCAGCCAAGGATTAGGACTAGCGGGTTACAATGAGCAGTTCTTC.

The V and J genes are TRBV6-6 and TRBJ2-7; TRBD2 matches at 10 bases. The V segment lost 10 bases and the J segment 5 bases; nucleotides outside the gene matches: 8. Germline V gene lookup returns CDR1 MNHNY and CDR2 SVGAGI (reference sequence). The CDR3 is 13 amino acids. The CDR3: CATRAGGGHEQYF. CDR3 in DNA: TGTGCCACCCGAGCGGGGGGGGGTCACGAGCAGTACTTC.